This entry lists 2 T cell receptor beta chains sequenced from one sample in a study of blood T cell repertoires in COVID-19. The assay was immunoSEQ multiplex PCR, and TCRdb's table has in-frame clones only and misses some. The sample carries more than 45,000 clones, around 80% recorded once. Material: peripheral blood. Receptor source: a man aged 35-49 years with acute or convalescent COVID-19.

This chain links TRBV11-3 with TRBJ2-3; 14 bases agree with TRBD2. With V trimmed by 4 bases and J by 4 bases, 1 base remained unmatched. Germline CDR1 SGHNT, CDR2 YENEEA. This CDR3 is 15 amino acids long. The CDR3 nucleotides read TGTGCCAGCAGCTCGACTAGCGGGGGGGCAGATACGCAGTATTTT. Protein product: CASSSTSGGADTQYF.

The J gene is TRBJ1-1, the V gene TRBV3-1 (or the pseudogene TRBV3-2); D is uncertain. The CDR3 consists of 11 residues. V lost 1 base, J lost 8 bases, and 5 bases lay in between. Germline loops: CDR1 LGHDT, CDR2 YNNKEL (reference sequence). Here the CDR3 reads CASSQALEAFF. The CDR3 region has the DNA TGTGCCAGCAGCCAAGCTCTCGAAGCTTTCTTT.